This T cell receptor beta chain was sequenced for a study of vaccination and CD4 T cells after COVID-19. Study-wide context: Spike peptides, overlapping and drawn from SARS-CoV-2, HCoV-NL63, HCoV-OC43 and HCoV-229E, were used to stimulate cells.

Regarding treatment: roughly 10-day PBMC culture with coronavirus spike peptide pools or control peptides (ViraFEST assay). Each well held 2 million or so PBMCs in IL-2 (about 9.5 IU/ml) medium with approximately 9.4 ug/ml peptide pools. Fresh IL-2 medium replaced half the culture medium on days 3 and 7. The Oncomine TCR Beta short-read assay sequenced DNA from cultured CD4+ T cells. MiXCR, run by TCRdb on the PCR reads, gives a single entry per CDR3 protein. This repertoire shows more than 7,500 distinct CDR3 sequences, approximately 50% found once; its top ten account for around 25%. This CDR3 has 13 amino acids. The V gene end was trimmed by 5 bases and the J gene end by 4 bases; junction bases not matched to a gene: 7. Per germline, CDR1 DFQATT and CDR2 SNEGSKA (reference sequence). This clonotype was observed a handful of times. Its antigen is not known.

The V and J genes are TRBV20-1 and TRBJ1-2, with 7 nucleotides matching TRBD1. The receptor was isolated from a human donor who had recovered from COVID-19. Specimen: CD4+ T cells from blood, cultured in vitro. Here the CDR3 DNA reads TGCAGTGCTTCCCGGGACAGATCCTATGGCTACACCTTC. Amino acid sequence: CSASRDRSYGYTF.